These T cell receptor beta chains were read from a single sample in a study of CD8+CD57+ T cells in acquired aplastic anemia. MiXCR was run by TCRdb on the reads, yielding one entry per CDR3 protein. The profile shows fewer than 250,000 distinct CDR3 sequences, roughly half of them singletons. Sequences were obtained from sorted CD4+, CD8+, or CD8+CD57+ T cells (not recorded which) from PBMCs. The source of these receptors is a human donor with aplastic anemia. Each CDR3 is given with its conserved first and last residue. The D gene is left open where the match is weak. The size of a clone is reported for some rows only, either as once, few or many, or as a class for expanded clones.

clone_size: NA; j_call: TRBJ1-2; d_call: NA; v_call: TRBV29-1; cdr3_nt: TGCAGCGTTGGAGGGGCCGGTGGTGGTGGCTACACCTTC; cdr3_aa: CSVGGAGGGGYTF
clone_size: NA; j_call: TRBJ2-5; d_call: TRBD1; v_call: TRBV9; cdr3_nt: TGTGCCAGCAGTCCCGCGACAGGGAAAGAGACCCAGTACTTC; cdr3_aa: CASSPATGKETQYF
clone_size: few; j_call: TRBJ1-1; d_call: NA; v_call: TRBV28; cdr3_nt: TGTGCCAGCAGTTTAGTGGCCTTTGAAGCTTTCTTT; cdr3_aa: CASSLVAFEAFF
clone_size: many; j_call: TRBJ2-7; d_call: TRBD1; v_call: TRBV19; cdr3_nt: TGTGCCAGTAGCGCCGACAGGGACAGCTCCTACGAGCAGTACTTC; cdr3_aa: CASSADRDSSYEQYF
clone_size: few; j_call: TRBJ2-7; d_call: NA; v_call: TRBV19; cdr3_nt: TGTGCCAGTAGTATAGGGCTAGGGGTATCCTACGAGCAGTACTTC; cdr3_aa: CASSIGLGVSYEQYF
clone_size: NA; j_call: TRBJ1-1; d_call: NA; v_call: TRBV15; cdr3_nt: TGTGCCACCAATGGGGGAATGAACACTGAAGCTTTCTTT; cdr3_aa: CATNGGMNTEAFF
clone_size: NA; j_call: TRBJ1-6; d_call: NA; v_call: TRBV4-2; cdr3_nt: TGTGCCAGCAGCCAAGCCCTACCCGCAGGGGCCAATCAGCCCCTCCACTTT; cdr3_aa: CASSQALPAGANQPLHF
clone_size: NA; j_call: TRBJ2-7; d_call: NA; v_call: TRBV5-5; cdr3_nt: TGTGCCAGCAGCTTGGCCTCGGGGGAAGGGCAGTACTTC; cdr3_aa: CASSLASGEGQYF
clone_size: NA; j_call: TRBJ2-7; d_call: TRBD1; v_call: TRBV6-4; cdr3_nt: TGTGCCAGCAGTGTCATACAGGGGGTCGACGAGCAGTACTTC; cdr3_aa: CASSVIQGVDEQYF
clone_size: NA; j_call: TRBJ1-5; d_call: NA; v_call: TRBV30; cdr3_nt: TGTGCCTGGGCCATGACGGCGATGGGCAATCAGCCCCAGCATTTT; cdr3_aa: CAWAMTAMGNQPQHF
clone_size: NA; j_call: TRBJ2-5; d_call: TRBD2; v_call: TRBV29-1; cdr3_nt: TGCAGCGTTGAAGGGCTAGCGGGGGGTTGGGAGACCCAGTACTTC; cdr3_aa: CSVEGLAGGWETQYF
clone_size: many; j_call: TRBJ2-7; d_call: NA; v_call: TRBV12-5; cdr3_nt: TGTGCTAGTGGTTTGGGGGTGGGGGACCCCTACGAGCAGTACTTC; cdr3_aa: CASGLGVGDPYEQYF
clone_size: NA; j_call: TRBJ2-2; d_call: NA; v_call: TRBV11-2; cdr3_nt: TGTGCCAGCAGCTTCGTGTTGACACAGAACACCGGGGAGCTGTTTTTT; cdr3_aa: CASSFVLTQNTGELFF
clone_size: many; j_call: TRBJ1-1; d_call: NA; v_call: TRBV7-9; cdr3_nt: TGTGCCAGCAGCTTCGTCGGGGGGCGCAACACTGAAGCTTTCTTT; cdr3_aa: CASSFVGGRNTEAFF
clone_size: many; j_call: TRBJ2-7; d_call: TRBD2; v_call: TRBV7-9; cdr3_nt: TGTGCCAGCAGCCCTATTGGGGGGGTGTACGAGCAGTACTTC; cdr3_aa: CASSPIGGVYEQYF
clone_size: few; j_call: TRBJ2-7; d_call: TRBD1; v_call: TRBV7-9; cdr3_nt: TGTGCCAGCACCTACGGGGACAGAGGGCAGTACTTC; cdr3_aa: CASTYGDRGQYF
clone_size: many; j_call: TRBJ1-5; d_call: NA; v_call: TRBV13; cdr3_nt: TGTGCCAGCAGCTCCTCAGGTATGGGTAGCAATCAGCCCCAGCATTTT; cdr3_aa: CASSSSGMGSNQPQHF
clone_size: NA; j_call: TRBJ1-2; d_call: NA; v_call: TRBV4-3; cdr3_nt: TGCGCCAGCAGCCAAGAGTTGGCTAGCGGAACAGATACGCAGTATGGCTACACCTTC; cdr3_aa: CASSQELASGTDTQYGYTF
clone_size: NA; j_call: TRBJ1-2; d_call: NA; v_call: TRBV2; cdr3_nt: TGTGCCAGCAGTGAACGGGGGGCGGACTATGGCTACACCTTC; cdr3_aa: CASSERGADYGYTF
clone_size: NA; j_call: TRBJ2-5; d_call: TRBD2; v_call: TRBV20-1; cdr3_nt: TGCAGTCTCCTGACTAGCGGAGAGACCCAGTACTTC; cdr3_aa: CSLLTSGETQYF
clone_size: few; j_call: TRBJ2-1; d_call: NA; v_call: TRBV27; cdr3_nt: TGTGCCAGCATACGCGGCTCCTACAATGAGCAGTTCTTC; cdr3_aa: CASIRGSYNEQFF
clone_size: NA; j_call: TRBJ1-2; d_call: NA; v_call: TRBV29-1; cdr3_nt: TGCAGCGTATCGCCGGGGGGCGCTTCCTATGGCTACACCTTC; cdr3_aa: CSVSPGGASYGYTF
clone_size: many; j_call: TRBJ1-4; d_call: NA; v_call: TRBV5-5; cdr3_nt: TGTGCCAGCAGCTTTCCGGGTAGTGATAGACTGTTTTTT; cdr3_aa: CASSFPGSDRLFF
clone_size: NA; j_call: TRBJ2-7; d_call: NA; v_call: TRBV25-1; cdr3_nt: TGTGCCAGCAGCCCGAGGGGCGGAGTGGGCACCTACGAGCAGTACTTC; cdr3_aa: CASSPRGGVGTYEQYF
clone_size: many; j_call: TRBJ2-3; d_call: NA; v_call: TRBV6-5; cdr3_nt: TGTGCCAGCAGTAGGGGGGGCACAGATACGCAGTATTTT; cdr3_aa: CASSRGGTDTQYF
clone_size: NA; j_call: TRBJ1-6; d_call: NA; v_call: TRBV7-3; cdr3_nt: TGTGCCAGCAGCCAAACAGGGAGTAATTCACCCCTCCACTTT; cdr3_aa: CASSQTGSNSPLHF
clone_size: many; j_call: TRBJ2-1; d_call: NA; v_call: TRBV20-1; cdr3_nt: TGCAGTGCTACAGGGGGGACGAGCTCCTACAATGAGCAGTTCTTC; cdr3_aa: CSATGGTSSYNEQFF
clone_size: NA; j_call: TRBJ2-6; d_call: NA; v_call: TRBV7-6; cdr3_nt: TGTGCCAGCAGCTCACAGGGTTCCTCTGGGGCCAACGTCCTGACTTTC; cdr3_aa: CASSSQGSSGANVLTF
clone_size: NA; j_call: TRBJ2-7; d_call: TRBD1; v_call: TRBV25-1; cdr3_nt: TGTGCCAGCAGTTATGCCGGGACAGGGGCCGAGCAGTACTTC; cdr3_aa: CASSYAGTGAEQYF
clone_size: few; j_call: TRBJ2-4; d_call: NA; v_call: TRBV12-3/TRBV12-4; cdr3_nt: TGTGCCAGCAAGCCACCCCGGCTTAACATTCAGTACTTC; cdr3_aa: CASKPPRLNIQYF
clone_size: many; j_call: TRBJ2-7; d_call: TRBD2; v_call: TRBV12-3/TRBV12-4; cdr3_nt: TGTGCCAGCAGCTTTAGCGGGATAAATTCGTACGAGCAGTACTTC; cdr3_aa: CASSFSGINSYEQYF
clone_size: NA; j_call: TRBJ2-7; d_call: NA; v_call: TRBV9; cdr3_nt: TGTGCCGGCAGCGTGGACAGTTCCTACAAGCAGTACTTC; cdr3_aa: CAGSVDSSYKQYF
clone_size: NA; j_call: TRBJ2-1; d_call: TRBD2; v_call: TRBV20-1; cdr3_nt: TGCAGTGCAATGGGATCGACTAGCGGATACAATGAGCAGTTCTTC; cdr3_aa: CSAMGSTSGYNEQFF
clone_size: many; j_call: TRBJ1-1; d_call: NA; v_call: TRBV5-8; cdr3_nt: TGTGCCAGCAGCGACCGGGGGCGCAACACTGAAGCTTTCTTT; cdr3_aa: CASSDRGRNTEAFF